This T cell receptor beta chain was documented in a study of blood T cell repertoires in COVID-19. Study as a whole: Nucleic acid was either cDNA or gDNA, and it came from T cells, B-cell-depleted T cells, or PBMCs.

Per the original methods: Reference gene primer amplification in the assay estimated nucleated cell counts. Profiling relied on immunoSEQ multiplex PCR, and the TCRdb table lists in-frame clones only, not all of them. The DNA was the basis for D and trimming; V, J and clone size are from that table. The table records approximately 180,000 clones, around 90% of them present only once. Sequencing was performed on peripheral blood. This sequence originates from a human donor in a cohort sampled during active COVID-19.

The CDR3 is CASPRGLAGVWGTDTQYF. CDR3 nucleotide sequence: TGTGCCAGCCCCAGGGGACTAGCGGGAGTATGGGGCACAGATACGCAGTATTTT. V usage is TRBV28 and J usage is TRBJ2-3; 14 nucleotides line up with TRBD2. The CDR3 spans 18 residues. Germline-derived CDR1 and CDR2 are MDHEN and SYDVKM. Germline trimming cut 8 bases from V and 1 base from J; bases unmatched to any gene: 11.